This T cell receptor (beta chain) was captured by sequencing in a study of persistence of HIV-infected CD4 T cells. Remarks on this clone: Its antigen is still unknown.

Nonspecific anti-CD3/anti-CD28 bead stimulation represents the broad CD4+ T cell repertoire. CD4+ T cells upregulating both CD40 ligand and CD69 were sorted as responding cells. PBMCs were depleted of CD8+ T cells before stimulation. Sequencing used immunoSEQ version 4 in survey mode. Profiling relied on immunoSEQ multiplex PCR, and the TCRdb table lists in-frame clones only, not all of them. Of tens of thousands of clones detected, 88% appear once; the ten largest clones hold 0.4% to 0.5%. Germline loops: CDR1 SGHVS, CDR2 FQNEAQ. This CDR3 comprises 17 residues. With V trimmed by 3 bases and J by 4 bases, 9 bases remained unmatched.

This TCR was sampled from an adult woman with HIV who was CMV-seropositive. J is TRBJ2-2 and V is TRBV7-8; 9 nucleotides line up with TRBD1. The starting material was CD4+ T cells sorted from PBMCs after roughly 18-hour stimulation, obtained from a patient who received antiretroviral therapy. CDR3 in DNA: TGTGCCAGCAGCTTTGGGACAGGGACTCTTGGCACCGGGGAGCTGTTTTTT. This translates into CASSFGTGTLGTGELFF.